One and the same sample provided the 27 T cell receptor beta chains below, sequenced in a study of T cells expressing NK-cell markers. Each CDR3 protein gets one entry in TCRdb, which reprocessed the 5' RACE reads and gives no DNA. This repertoire includes some 450,000 distinct CDR3 sequences. The sequenced material came from blood T cells: a sorted CD56 or NKG2C T cell subset, CD4+ or CD8+ T cells, or bulk PBMC T cells (not recorded which). These receptors all come from a woman aged 18-69 years in good health.

This chain connects TRBV29-1 to TRBJ2-3; the D call from TCRdb, TRBD2, cannot be confirmed without DNA. Germline V gene sequence: CDR1 SQVTM, CDR2 ANQGSEA. The CDR3 length is 13 residues. CDR3 loop: CSVCWTGTDTQYF.

CDR3 protein: CASTPKGGGETQYF. The gene calls are TRBV7-2 and TRBJ2-5; TCRdb lists TRBD1, though no DNA is available to test this call. CDR1 is SGHTA, CDR2 FQGNSA, per germline. This CDR3 contains 14 residues.

The chain couples TRBV30 to TRBJ2-1. The CDR3 has 13 amino acids. Germline CDR1 GTSNPN, CDR2 SVGIG (reference sequence). This chain's CDR3 is CAWTPAPYNEQFF.

The chain links TRBV7-3 to TRBJ1-1; the TCRdb call, TRBD1, lacks DNA for checking. Germline CDR1 is SGHTA and CDR2 is FQGTGA. The CDR3 totals 15 residues. This chain's CDR3 is CASSFRPGGGTEAFF.

The rearrangement links TRBV29-1 to TRBJ2-3; no DNA is available, so the TRBD2 call from TCRdb remains unchecked. Germline CDR1 SQVTM, CDR2 ANQGSEA. The CDR3 sequence is 13 residues long. CDR3: CSVAVSGGDTQYF.

This chain uses TRBV7-9 with TRBJ2-7; lacking DNA, the TRBD2 call made by TCRdb goes unchecked. The CDR3 consists of 14 residues. Germline V gives CDR1 SEHNR, CDR2 FQNEAQ (reference sequence). CDR3 sequence: CASSRTAASYEQYF. Full variable domain (remainder filled in from reference TRBV7-9 and TRBJ2-7): DTGVSQNPRHKITKRGQNVTFRCDPISEHNRLYWYRQTLGQGPEFLTYFQNEAQLEKSRLLSDRFSAERPKGSFSTLEIQRTEQGDSAMYLCASSRTAASYEQYFGPGTRLTVT.

The V and J genes are TRBV29-1 and TRBJ2-1; TCRdb selects TRBD1, and the lack of DNA leaves this call unchecked. Germline CDR1 SQVTM, CDR2 ANQGSEA. The CDR3 consists of 13 residues. Here the CDR3 reads CSVGVTGPHEQFF.

The V call is TRBV10-3, the J call TRBJ2-5; the TCRdb D gene call, TRBD2, has no DNA to confirm it. The CDR3 loop spans 14 amino acids. The V gene's germline CDR1 is ENHRY and CDR2 SYGVKD. The CDR3: CAISEGTGKETQYF.

The chain joins TRBV16 to TRBJ1-1; the TCRdb D gene call, TRBD1, has no DNA to confirm it. CDR1 and CDR2 (germline): KGHSY, FQNENV. This CDR3 is built from 14 residues. This CDR3 reads CASSRGAVNTEAFF.

The chain carries TRBV20-1 and TRBJ2-1; TCRdb selects TRBD1, and the lack of DNA leaves this call unchecked. Germline V lookup: CDR1 DFQATT, CDR2 SNEGSKA (reference sequence). The CDR3 loop spans 14 amino acids. Here the CDR3 reads CSADGGAADNEQFF.

This chain connects TRBV12-3 or TRBV12-4 to TRBJ1-4; TCRdb calls TRBD1, which cannot be checked without DNA. CDR3 length: 16 amino acids. The CDR3 is CASSFRGQAANEKLFF.

The chain's CDR3 is CASSLDLTGLGTDTQYF. This sequence joins TRBV11-2 and TRBJ2-3; TCRdb proposes TRBD1, but this gene call is untestable without DNA. Germline V CDR1 and CDR2: SGHAT, FQNNGV. The CDR3 runs 17 residues.

The chain carries TRBV20-1 and TRBJ1-6; the TCRdb call, TRBD1, lacks DNA for checking. Germline CDR1 reads DFQATT; CDR2 reads SNEGSKA (reference sequence). The CDR3 totals 13 residues. This chain's CDR3 is CSASGQGHSPLHF.

The chain carries TRBV12-3 or TRBV12-4 and TRBJ2-7; there is no DNA to check the TCRdb D call of TRBD2. This CDR3 is 16 amino acids long. The CDR3 loop is CASSPSRQYYSYEQYF.

CDR3 sequence: CASSPVGEKLFF. The chain recombines TRBV7-9 with TRBJ1-4. Looked up from germline, CDR1 is SEHNR and CDR2 is FQNEAQ (reference sequence). This CDR3 contains 12 residues.

This sequence joins TRBV7-2 and TRBJ2-5; TCRdb's assignment of TRBD2 cannot be checked, as there is no DNA. In germline, CDR1 is SGHTA, CDR2 FQGNSA. The CDR3 loop spans 17 amino acids. The CDR3 loop reads CASSLAYRAGSGETQYF.

The chain employs TRBV29-1 and TRBJ2-6. CDR3 size: 14 residues. Germline V CDR1 and CDR2: SQVTM, ANQGSEA. The CDR3: CSVAGSTGANVLTF.

The chain couples TRBV11-2 to TRBJ2-5; the D call of TRBD1 rests on TCRdb alone, since no DNA is present to check it. Germline CDR1 SGHAT, CDR2 FQNNGV. The CDR3 is made up of 16 amino acids. CDR3 sequence: CASSLGGARRVETQYF.

This rearrangement joins TRBV12-3 or TRBV12-4 to TRBJ2-7; TCRdb names TRBD2, which stays unverified in the absence of DNA. This CDR3 has 13 amino acids. CDR3: CASRGGEAYEQYF.

The chain joins TRBV4-3 to TRBJ2-5; TCRdb proposes TRBD1, but this gene call is untestable without DNA. CDR3 length: 14 amino acids. The germline V gene has CDR1 LGHNA and CDR2 YSLEER. CDR3 sequence reads: CASSSGQRQETQYF.

The chain links TRBV27 to TRBJ1-5; TCRdb selects TRBD1, and the lack of DNA leaves this call unchecked. Germline lookup yields CDR1 MNHEY and CDR2 SMNVEV (reference sequence). This CDR3 is built from 14 residues. This chain's CDR3 is CASSYRQGDQPQHF.

The chain recombines TRBV9 with TRBJ2-7; the TRBD1 assignment by TCRdb is unverifiable without DNA. Germline V gene data show CDR1 as SGDLS and CDR2 as YYNGEE. This CDR3 is built from 14 residues. CDR3 protein: CASSARGTGGEQYF.

The V and J genes are TRBV5-1 and TRBJ2-3; without DNA, the TCRdb call of TRBD1 cannot be checked. The CDR3 covers 14 residues. The germline V gene has CDR1 SGHRS and CDR2 YFSETQ. This CDR3 is CASSPGTGGDTQYF.

The chain employs TRBV20-1 and TRBJ2-3; no DNA is available, so the TRBD2 call from TCRdb remains unchecked. CDR3 length: 15 residues. The germline V gene encodes CDR1 DFQATT and CDR2 SNEGSKA (reference sequence). CDR3 amino acids: CSASSREGRTDTQYF.

The chain employs TRBV20-1 and TRBJ2-2; TCRdb calls TRBD1, which cannot be checked without DNA. Per germline, CDR1 DFQATT and CDR2 SNEGSKA (reference sequence). This CDR3 contains 14 residues. The CDR3 sequence is CRAEGGGNTGELFF.

This rearrangement joins TRBV25-1 to TRBJ1-2; no DNA is available, so the TRBD1 call from TCRdb remains unchecked. CDR3 size: 15 residues. The V gene's germline CDR1 is MGHDK and CDR2 SYGVNS. CDR3 amino acids: CASSESNAGGRGYTF.

The CDR3 is CASSQDWGRVEAYNEQFF. This chain joins TRBV4-3 and TRBJ2-1; the D gene TCRdb calls, TRBD1, cannot be checked with no DNA. The CDR3 has 18 amino acids. Germline CDR1 reads LGHNA; CDR2 reads YSLEER.